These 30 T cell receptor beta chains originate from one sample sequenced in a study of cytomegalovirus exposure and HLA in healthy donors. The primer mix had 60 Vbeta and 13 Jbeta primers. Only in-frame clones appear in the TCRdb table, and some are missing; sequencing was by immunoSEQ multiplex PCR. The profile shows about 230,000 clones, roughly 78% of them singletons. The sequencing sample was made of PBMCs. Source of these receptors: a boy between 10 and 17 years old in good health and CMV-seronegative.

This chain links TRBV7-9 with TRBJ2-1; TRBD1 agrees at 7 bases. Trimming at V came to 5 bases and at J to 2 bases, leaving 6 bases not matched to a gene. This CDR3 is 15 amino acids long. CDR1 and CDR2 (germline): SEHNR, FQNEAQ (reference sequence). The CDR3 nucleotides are TGTGCCAGCAGCCCCGTTAGGGGGCCCTACAATGAGCAGTTCTTC. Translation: CASSPVRGPYNEQFF.

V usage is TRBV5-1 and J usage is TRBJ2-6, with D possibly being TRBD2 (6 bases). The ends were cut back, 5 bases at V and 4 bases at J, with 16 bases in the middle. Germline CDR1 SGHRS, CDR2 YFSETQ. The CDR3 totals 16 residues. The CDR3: CASSVGGGSGANVLTF. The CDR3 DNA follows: TGCGCCAGCAGTGTCGGGGGAGGATCCGGGGCCAACGTCCTGACTTTC.

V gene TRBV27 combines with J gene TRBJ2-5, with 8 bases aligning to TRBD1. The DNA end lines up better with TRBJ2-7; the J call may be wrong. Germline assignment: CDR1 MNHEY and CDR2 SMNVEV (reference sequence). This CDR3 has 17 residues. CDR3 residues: CASSLGAGQGATYEQYF. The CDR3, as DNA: TGTGCCAGCAGTTTGGGTGCGGGGCAGGGGGCGACCTACGAGCAGTACTTC.

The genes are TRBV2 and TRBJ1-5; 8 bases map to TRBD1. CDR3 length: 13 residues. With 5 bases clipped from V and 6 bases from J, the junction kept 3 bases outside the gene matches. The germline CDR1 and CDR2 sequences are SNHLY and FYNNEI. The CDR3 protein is CASSPDRVQPQHF. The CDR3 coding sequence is TGTGCCAGCAGTCCGGACAGGGTTCAGCCCCAGCATTTT.

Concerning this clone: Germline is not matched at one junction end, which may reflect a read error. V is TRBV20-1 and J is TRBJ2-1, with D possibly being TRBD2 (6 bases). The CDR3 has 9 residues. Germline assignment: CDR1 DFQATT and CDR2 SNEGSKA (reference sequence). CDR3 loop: CSVRLGQFF. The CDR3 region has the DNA TGCAGTGTTAGACTAGGTCAGTTCTTC.

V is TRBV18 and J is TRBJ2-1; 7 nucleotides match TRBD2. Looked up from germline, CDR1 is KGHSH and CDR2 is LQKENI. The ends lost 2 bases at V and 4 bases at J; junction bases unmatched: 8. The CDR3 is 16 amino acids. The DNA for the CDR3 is TGTGCCAGCTCACCATGGTCTACGGGAGGTTACAATGAGCAGTTCTTC. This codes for CASSPWSTGGYNEQFF.

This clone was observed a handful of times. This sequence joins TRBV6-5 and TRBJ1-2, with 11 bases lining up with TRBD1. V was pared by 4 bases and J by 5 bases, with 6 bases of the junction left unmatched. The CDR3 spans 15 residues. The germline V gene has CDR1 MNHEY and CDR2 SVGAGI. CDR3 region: CASSWGQGGLYGYTF. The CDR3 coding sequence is TGTGCCAGCAGTTGGGGACAGGGGGGTTTGTATGGCTACACCTTC.

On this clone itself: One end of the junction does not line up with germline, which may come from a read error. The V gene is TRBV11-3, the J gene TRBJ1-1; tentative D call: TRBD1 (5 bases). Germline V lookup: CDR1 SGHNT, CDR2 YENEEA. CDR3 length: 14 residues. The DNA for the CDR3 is TGTGCCAGCAGCTGGGGGACGGGGGAGGGGATTCGAAGATTT. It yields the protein CASSWGTGEGIRRF.

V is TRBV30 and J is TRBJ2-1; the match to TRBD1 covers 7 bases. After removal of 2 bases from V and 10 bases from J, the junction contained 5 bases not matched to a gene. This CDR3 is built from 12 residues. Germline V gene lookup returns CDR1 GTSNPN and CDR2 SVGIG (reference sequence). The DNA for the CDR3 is TGTGCCTGGAGTTCGACAGGGTCCGAGCAGTTCTTC. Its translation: CAWSSTGSEQFF.

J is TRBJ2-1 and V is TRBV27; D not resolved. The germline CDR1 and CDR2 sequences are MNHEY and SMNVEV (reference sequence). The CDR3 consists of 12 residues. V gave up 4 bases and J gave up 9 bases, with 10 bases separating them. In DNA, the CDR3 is TGTGCCAGCAGTTATCCCTCGGGTGAGCAGTTCTTC. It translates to CASSYPSGEQFF.

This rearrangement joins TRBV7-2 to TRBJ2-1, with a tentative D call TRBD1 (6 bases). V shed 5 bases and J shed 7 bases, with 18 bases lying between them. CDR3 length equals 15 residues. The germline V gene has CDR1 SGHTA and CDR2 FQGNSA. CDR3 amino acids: CASSPLWQGYNEQFF. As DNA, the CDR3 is TGTGCCAGCAGCCCCCTCTGGCAGGGGTATAATGAGCAGTTCTTC.

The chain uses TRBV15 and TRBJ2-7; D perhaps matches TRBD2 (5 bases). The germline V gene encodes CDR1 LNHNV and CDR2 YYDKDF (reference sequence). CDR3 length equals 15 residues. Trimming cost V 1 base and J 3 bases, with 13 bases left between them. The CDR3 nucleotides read TGTGCCACCAGCAGAGCCAGCGGACCGAACTACGAGCAGTACTTC. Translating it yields CATSRASGPNYEQYF.

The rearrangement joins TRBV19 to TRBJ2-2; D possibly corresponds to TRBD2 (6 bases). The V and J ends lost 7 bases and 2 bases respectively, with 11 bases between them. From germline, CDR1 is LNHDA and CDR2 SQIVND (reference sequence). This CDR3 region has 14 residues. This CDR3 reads CASTTGLNTGELFF. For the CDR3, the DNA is TGTGCCAGTACCACGGGACTTAACACCGGGGAGCTGTTTTTT.

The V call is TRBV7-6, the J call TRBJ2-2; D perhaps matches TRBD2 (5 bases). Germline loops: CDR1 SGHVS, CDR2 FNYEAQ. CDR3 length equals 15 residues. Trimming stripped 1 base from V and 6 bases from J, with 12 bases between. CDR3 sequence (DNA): TGTGCCAGCAGCTTAGGATCTAGCTGGGCCGGGGAGCTGTTTTTT. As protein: CASSLGSSWAGELFF.

The CDR3 protein is CASSFSDRGGGGYTF. The CDR3 DNA reads TGTGCCAGCAGCTTTTCAGACAGGGGTGGGGGTGGCTACACCTTC. The rearrangement uses TRBV7-9 and TRBJ1-2, with TRBD1 identical over 8 bases. The CDR3 consists of 15 residues. The V segment lost 3 bases and the J segment 7 bases; nucleotides outside the gene matches: 10. Germline CDR1 is SEHNR and CDR2 is FQNEAQ (reference sequence). Filled out from reference TRBV7-9 and TRBJ1-2, the complete variable domain reads DTGVSQNPRHKITKRGQNVTFRCDPISEHNRLYWYRQTLGQGPEFLTYFQNEAQLEKSRLLSDRFSAERPKGSFSTLEIQRTEQGDSAMYLCASSFSDRGGGGYTFGSGTRLTVV.

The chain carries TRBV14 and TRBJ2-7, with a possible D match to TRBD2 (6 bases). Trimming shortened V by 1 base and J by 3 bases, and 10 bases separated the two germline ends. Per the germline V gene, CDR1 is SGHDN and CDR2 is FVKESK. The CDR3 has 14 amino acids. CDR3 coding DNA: TGTGCCAGCAGCCAAGGGAGCGGGCGCTACGAGCAGTACTTC. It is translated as CASSQGSGRYEQYF.

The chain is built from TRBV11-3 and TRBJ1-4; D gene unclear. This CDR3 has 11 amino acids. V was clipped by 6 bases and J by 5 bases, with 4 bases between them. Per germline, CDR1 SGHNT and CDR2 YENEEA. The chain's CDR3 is CASSSNEKLFF. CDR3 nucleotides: TGTGCCAGCAGTTCGAATGAAAAACTGTTTTTT.

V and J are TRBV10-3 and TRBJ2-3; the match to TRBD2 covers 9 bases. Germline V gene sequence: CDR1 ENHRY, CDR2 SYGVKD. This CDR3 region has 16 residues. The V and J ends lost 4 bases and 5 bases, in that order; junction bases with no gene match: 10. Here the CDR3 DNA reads TGTGCCATCAGTGTAGTCTGGCGGGAGGGCAGAGATACGCAGTATTTT. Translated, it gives CAISVVWREGRDTQYF.

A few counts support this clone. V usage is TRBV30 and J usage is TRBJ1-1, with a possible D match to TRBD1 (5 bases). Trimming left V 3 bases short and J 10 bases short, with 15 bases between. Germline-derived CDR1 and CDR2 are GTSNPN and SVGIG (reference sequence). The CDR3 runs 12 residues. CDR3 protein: CAWSPWGAGAFF. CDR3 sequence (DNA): TGTGCCTGGAGCCCTTGGGGCGCTGGAGCTTTCTTT.

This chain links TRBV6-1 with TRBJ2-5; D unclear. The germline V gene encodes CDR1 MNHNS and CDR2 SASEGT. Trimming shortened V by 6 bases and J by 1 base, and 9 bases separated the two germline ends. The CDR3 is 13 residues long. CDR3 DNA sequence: TGTGCCAGCAGCCACGAGTCCCAAGAGACCCAGTACTTC. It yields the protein CASSHESQETQYF.

The CDR3 sequence is CASSSIQGGEAFF. The CDR3 DNA sequence: TGTGCCAGCAGTTCAATACAGGGCGGTGAAGCTTTCTTT. This chain links TRBV27 with TRBJ1-1; perhaps TRBD1 as D (6 bases). V was trimmed by 4 bases and J by 7 bases, leaving 13 bases between them. Germline V gene lookup returns CDR1 MNHEY and CDR2 SMNVEV (reference sequence). This CDR3 has 13 amino acids.

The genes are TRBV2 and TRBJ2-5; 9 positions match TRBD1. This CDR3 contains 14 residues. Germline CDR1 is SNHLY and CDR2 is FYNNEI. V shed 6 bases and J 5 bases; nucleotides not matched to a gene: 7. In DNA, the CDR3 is TGTGCCAGCAGCGCCTGGACAGGGGAGGAGACCCAGTACTTC. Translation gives CASSAWTGEETQYF.

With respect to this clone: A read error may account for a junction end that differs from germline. Here the CDR3 reads CASSPRDRGNHEQYF. CDR3 sequence (DNA): TGTGCTAGCAGCCCCAGGGACAGGGGGAATCACGAGCAGTACTTC. The chain employs TRBV7-7 and TRBJ2-7; TRBD1 matches 11 bases. CDR3 length: 15 residues. Germline CDR1 SSHAT, CDR2 FNYEAQ (reference sequence).

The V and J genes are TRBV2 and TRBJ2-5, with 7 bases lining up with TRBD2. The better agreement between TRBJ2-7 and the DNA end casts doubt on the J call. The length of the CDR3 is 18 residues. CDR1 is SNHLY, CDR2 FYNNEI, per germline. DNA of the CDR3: TGTGCCAGCAGAGATCCTCGGACTGAACTCCCGGGGGGTTACGAGCAGTACTTC. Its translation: CASRDPRTELPGGYEQYF.

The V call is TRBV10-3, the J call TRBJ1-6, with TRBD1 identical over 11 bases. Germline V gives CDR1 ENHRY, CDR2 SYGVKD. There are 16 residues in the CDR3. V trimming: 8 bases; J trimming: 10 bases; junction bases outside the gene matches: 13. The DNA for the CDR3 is TGTGCCATCGGTCGGACAGGGGGCGAATTAATGTCACCCCTCCACTTT. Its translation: CAIGRTGGELMSPLHF.

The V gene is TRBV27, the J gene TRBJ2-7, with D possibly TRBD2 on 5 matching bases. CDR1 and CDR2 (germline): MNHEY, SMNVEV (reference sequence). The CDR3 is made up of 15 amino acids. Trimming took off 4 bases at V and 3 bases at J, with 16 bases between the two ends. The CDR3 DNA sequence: TGTGCCAGCAGTTCGGTGAGGGATGTGGGCTACGAGCAGTACTTC. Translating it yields CASSSVRDVGYEQYF.

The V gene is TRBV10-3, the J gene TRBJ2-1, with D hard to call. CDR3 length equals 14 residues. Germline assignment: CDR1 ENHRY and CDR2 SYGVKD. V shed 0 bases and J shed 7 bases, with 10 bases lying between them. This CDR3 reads CAISESNKRNEQFF. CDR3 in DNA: TGTGCCATCAGTGAGTCTAACAAAAGAAATGAGCAGTTCTTC.

The CDR3 loop reads CASVKGALDNYGYTF. DNA for the CDR3: TGTGCCAGCGTGAAGGGGGCCCTAGACAACTATGGCTACACCTTC. V usage is TRBV19 and J usage is TRBJ1-2; 7 bases fit TRBD1. This CDR3 spans 15 amino acids. V was clipped by 9 bases and J by 2 bases; unmatched bases: 12. The V gene's germline CDR1 is LNHDA and CDR2 SQIVND (reference sequence).

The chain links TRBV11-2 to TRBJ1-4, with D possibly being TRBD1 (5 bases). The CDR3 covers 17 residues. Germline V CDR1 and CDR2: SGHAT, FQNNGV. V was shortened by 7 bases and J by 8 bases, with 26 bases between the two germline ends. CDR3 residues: CASTQRGGEGVGEKLFF. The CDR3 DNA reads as TGTGCCAGCACCCAGCGGGGGGGAGAGGGTGTCGGGGAAAAACTGTTTTTT.

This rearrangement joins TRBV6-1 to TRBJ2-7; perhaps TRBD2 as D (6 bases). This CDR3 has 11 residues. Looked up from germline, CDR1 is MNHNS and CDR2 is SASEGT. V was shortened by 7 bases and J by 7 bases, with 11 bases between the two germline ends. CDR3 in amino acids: CASTGAGEQYF. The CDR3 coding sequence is TGTGCCAGCACCGGGGCGGGGGAGCAGTACTTC.